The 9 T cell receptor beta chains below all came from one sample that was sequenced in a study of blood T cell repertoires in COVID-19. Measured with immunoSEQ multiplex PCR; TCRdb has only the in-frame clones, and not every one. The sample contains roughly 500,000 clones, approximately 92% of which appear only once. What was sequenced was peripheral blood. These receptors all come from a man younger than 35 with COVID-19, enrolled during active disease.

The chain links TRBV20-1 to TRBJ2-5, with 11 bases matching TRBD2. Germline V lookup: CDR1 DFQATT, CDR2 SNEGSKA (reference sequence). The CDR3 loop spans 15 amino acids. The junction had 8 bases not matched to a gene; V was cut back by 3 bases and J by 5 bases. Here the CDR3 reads CSASLVAGGMETQYF. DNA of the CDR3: TGCAGTGCTAGTTTGGTAGCGGGGGGGATGGAGACCCAGTACTTC.

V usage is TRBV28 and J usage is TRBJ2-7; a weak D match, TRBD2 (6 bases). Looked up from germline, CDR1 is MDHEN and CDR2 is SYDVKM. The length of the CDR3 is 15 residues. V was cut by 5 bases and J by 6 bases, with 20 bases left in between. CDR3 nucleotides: TGTGCCAGCAGTCTCCTCCAGCGGACGCGGGGCGAGCAGTACTTC. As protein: CASSLLQRTRGEQYF.

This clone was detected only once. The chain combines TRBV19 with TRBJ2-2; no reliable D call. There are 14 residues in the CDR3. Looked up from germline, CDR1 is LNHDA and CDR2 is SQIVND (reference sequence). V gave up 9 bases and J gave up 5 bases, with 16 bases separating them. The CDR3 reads CASNQAQATGELFF. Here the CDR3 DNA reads TGTGCCAGCAACCAAGCTCAGGCAACCGGGGAGCTGTTTTTT.

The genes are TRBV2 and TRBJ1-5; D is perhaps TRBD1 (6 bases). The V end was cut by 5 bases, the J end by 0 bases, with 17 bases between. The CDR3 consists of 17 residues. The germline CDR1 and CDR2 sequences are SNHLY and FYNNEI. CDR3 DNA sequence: TGTGCCAGCAGTACCCATGGAGGACAGTTTAGCAATCAGCCCCAGCATTTT. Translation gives CASSTHGGQFSNQPQHF.

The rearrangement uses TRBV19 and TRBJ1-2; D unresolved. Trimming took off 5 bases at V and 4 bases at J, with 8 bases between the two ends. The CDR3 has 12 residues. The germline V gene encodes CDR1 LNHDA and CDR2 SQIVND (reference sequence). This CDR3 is CASSRDGYGYTF. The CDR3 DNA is TGTGCCAGTAGTCGGGATGGCTATGGCTACACCTTC.

CDR3 region: CASSFIQNTGELFF. CDR3 in DNA: TGTGCCAGCAGCTTTATACAGAACACCGGGGAGCTGTTTTTT. V is TRBV7-3 and J is TRBJ2-2; no definite D call. From germline, CDR1 is SGHTA and CDR2 FQGTGA. V lost 3 bases, J lost 1 base, and 6 bases lay in between. This CDR3 has 14 residues.

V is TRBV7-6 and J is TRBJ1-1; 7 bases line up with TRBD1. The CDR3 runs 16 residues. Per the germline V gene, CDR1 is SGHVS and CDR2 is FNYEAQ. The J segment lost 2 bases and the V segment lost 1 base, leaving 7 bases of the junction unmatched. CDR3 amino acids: CASSLEAGGYNTEAFF. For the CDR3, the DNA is TGTGCCAGCAGCTTAGAGGCAGGGGGATATAACACTGAAGCTTTCTTT.

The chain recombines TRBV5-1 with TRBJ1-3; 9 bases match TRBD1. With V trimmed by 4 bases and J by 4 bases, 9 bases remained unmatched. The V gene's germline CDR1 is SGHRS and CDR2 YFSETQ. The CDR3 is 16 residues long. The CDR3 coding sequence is TGCGCCAGCAGCGGAGGGACAGGGCAGGGAGGAAACACCATATATTTT. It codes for CASSGGTGQGGNTIYF.

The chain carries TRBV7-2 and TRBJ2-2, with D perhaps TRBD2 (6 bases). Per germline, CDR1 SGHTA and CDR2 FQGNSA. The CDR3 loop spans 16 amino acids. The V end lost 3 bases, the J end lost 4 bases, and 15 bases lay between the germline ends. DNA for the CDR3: TGTGCCAGCAGCTTTTTCGGGGGAGCTGGCACCGGGGAGCTGTTTTTT. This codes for CASSFFGGAGTGELFF.